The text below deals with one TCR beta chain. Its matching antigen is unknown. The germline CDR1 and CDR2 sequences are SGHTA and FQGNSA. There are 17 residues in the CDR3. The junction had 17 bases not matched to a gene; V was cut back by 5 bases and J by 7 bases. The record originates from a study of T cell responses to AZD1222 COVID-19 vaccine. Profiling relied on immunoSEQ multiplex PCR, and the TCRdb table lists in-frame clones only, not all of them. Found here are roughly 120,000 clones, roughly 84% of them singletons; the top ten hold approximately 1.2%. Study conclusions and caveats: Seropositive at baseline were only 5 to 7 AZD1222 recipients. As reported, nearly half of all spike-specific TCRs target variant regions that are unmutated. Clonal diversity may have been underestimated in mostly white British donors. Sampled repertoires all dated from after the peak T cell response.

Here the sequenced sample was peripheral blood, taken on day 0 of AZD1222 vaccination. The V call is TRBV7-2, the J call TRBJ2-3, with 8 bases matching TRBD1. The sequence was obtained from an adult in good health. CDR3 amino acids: CASSLGTGGVLENTQYF. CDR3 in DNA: TGTGCCAGCAGCCTAGGGACAGGCGGAGTTTTGGAAAATACGCAGTATTTT. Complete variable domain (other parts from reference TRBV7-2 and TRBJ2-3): GAGVSQSPSNKVTEKGKDVELRCDPISGHTALYWYRQSLGQGLEFLIYFQGNSAPDKSGLPSDRFSAERTGGSVSTLTIQRTQQEDSAVYLCASSLGTGGVLENTQYFGPGTRLTVL.